This record concerns one T cell receptor (beta chain) sequence. V shed 6 bases and J 4 bases; nucleotides not matched to a gene: 11. Per germline, CDR1 MNHEY and CDR2 SMNVEV (reference sequence). CDR3 length: 15 amino acids. This entry is derived from a study of T cell changes during pregnancy in multiple sclerosis. Produced via immunoSEQ multiplex PCR; TCRdb's table is partial and in-frame only. The sample holds tens of thousands of clones, approximately 95% seen once. The chain employs TRBV27 and TRBJ1-1; 7 bases are shared with TRBD1. Sequences were derived from CD4+ T cells from peripheral blood mononuclear cells, sampled in the first trimester of pregnancy. The TCR sequence derives from a female donor with multiple sclerosis, enrolled in a pregnancy study. In nucleotides, the CDR3 is TGTGCCAGCAGCCTTGACAGGGCTTATGGCACTGAAGCTTTCTTT. Encoded protein: CASSLDRAYGTEAFF.